This T cell receptor (beta chain) was retrieved from a study of T cell repertoires in cytomegalovirus infection. Study-level information: Both recently identified HLA-C-restricted and well-studied HLA-B-restricted CMV epitopes were used in the study. Indicated by public TCR beta signatures were CMV infection and matching HLA type.

This clonotype was counted between two and nine times. Its target is not known. The study, taken as a whole, reports: The study identified carriers of CMV plus the relevant HLA from cumulative public TCR beta family frequency.

TCRdb ran MiXCR on the reads and lists one entry per CDR3 protein. The data hold 80,000 or so distinct CDR3 sequences, with roughly a quarter observed a single time. This CDR3 comprises 15 residues. After removal of 9 bases from V and 7 bases from J, the junction contained 13 bases not matched to a gene. Germline CDR1 reads SNHLY; CDR2 reads FYNNEI. The sequence was collected from a human donor in good health (CMV status not recorded). Some clones in this sample may be carry-over from other donors' samples. J is TRBJ2-7 and V is TRBV2; the match to TRBD1 covers 12 bases. The sample consisted of CD8+ T cells from cultured PBMCs, taken from culture after CMV antigen stimulation. CDR3 loop: CARKAALGQGAEQYF. The CDR3 nucleotides are TGTGCCAGGAAGGCGGCCCTGGGACAGGGGGCTGAGCAGTACTTC.